These T cell receptor beta chains were read from a single sample in a study of Ad26.COV2.S vaccination and SARS-CoV-2 variants. Repertoires were generated with immunoSEQ multiplex PCR, while TCRdb's copy carries only in-frame clones and drops some. This sample has roughly 510,000 clones; 87% occur once, and the top ten carry around 13%. This specimen consisted of peripheral blood, obtained in a trial of Ad26.COV2.S vaccine versus placebo. The receptors stem from a person between 18 and 65 years old who received the Ad26.COV2.S COVID-19 vaccine or a placebo. The CDR3 runs from the conserved cysteine through the conserved F or W. Each record gives: V gene, clone size, J gene, D gene, CDR3 protein, CDR3 DNA. The D gene is left open where the match is weak. Rows may omit the clone size; those that give it use once, few, many or a size class.

TRBV5-1	-	TRBJ2-7	-	CASSLGLNEQYF	TGCGCCAGCAGCTTGGGACTTAACGAGCAGTACTTC
TRBV20-1	-	TRBJ1-4	-	CSPRAGEKLFF	TGCAGTCCCCGGGCAGGGGAAAAACTGTTTTTT
TRBV2	-	TRBJ2-5	-	CASNTKGFGETQYF	TGTGCCAGCAATACAAAGGGGTTTGGGGAGACCCAGTACTTC
TRBV5-4	-	TRBJ2-7	-	CASSLGWESEQYF	TGTGCCAGCAGCTTGGGGTGGGAGTCCGAGCAGTACTTC
TRBV6-6	few	TRBJ2-2	-	CASSRPQNRANGGRGELFF	TGTGCCAGCAGTCGGCCCCAAAACAGGGCCAATGGGGGGCGCGGGGAGCTGTTTTTT
TRBV3-1/TRBV3-2	-	TRBJ2-2	-	CASSQLQGPGELFF	TGTGCCAGCAGCCAACTACAGGGTCCCGGGGAGCTGTTTTTT
TRBV9	-	TRBJ2-5	TRBD2	CASSVVVAGVYQETQYF	TGTGCCAGCAGCGTAGTGGTAGCGGGAGTATACCAAGAGACCCAGTACTTC
TRBV28	-	TRBJ1-5	TRBD1	CASSRGQVYQPQHF	TGTGCCAGCAGTCGCGGACAGGTATATCAGCCCCAGCATTTT
TRBV5-1	-	TRBJ1-4	-	CASSKVGQYNEKLFF	TGCGCCAGCAGCAAGGTCGGGCAGTATAATGAAAAACTGTTTTTT
TRBV6-5	-	TRBJ2-2	TRBD2	CASKTSGGGELFF	TGTGCCAGCAAGACTAGCGGTGGCGGGGAGCTGTTTTTT
TRBV5-8	-	TRBJ1-2	-	CASSLQVNYGYTF	TGTGCCAGCAGCCTACAGGTTAACTATGGCTACACCTTC
TRBV4-2	-	TRBJ2-7	TRBD2	CASSQVSRGAGTSGRLAFPEQYF	TGTGCCAGCAGCCAAGTCTCTCGGGGGGCCGGGACTAGCGGGAGATTGGCGTTTCCCGAGCAGTACTTC
TRBV28	-	TRBJ1-5	-	CASSLQGFNPNQPQHF	TGTGCCAGCAGTTTACAGGGGTTCAACCCCAATCAGCCCCAGCATTTT
TRBV6-5	few	TRBJ1-1	TRBD1	CASSYTRPGQSTEAFF	TGTGCCAGCAGTTACACCAGACCGGGACAGAGCACTGAAGCTTTCTTT
TRBV2	once	TRBJ1-4	-	CASRIGVTNEKLFF	TGTGCCAGCAGGATAGGGGTAACTAATGAAAAACTGTTTTTT
TRBV19	-	TRBJ2-5	-	CASSTGRETQYF	TGTGCCAGTAGTACAGGGCGGGAGACCCAGTACTTC
TRBV20-1	many	TRBJ1-2	-	CSANPRGGYTF	TGCAGTGCTAACCCCCGGGGAGGCTACACCTTC
TRBV5-1	-	TRBJ1-1	-	CASSLGGFLNTEAFF	TGCGCCAGCAGCTTGGGGGGGTTCCTGAACACTGAAGCTTTCTTT
TRBV4-1	-	TRBJ1-2	-	CAVEGPGGYGYTF	TGCGCCGTCGAGGGGCCTGGGGGCTATGGCTACACCTTC
TRBV10-3	-	TRBJ1-4	TRBD1	CAISRQGAEEKLFF	TGTGCCATCAGTAGACAGGGGGCAGAGGAAAAACTGTTTTTT
TRBV27	-	TRBJ2-2	-	CASSLSSPGGELFF	TGTGCCAGCAGTTTGTCCAGTCCGGGCGGGGAGCTGTTTTTT
TRBV9	-	TRBJ2-3	-	CASSVVGSSTDTQYF	TGTGCCAGCAGCGTAGTCGGGAGTAGCACAGATACGCAGTATTTT
TRBV6-1	-	TRBJ1-2	-	CASSEGLGQSYGYTF	TGTGCCAGCAGTGAAGGGCTAGGGCAAAGCTATGGCTACACCTTC
TRBV18	-	TRBJ2-1	-	CASSTKTDNEQFF	TGTGCCAGCTCAACCAAGACCGACAATGAGCAGTTCTTC
TRBV4-2	-	TRBJ2-1	TRBD2	CASSQVTGTTRANEQFF	TGTGCCAGCAGCCAAGTTACCGGGACTACAAGGGCTAATGAGCAGTTCTTC
TRBV3-1/TRBV3-2	-	TRBJ2-1	TRBD2	CASSQEGLREAYEQFF	TGTGCCAGCAGCCAAGAAGGCTTGCGGGAGGCATATGAGCAGTTCTTC
TRBV4-2	few	TRBJ2-2	TRBD2	CASSQVGTSGNTGELFF	TGTGCCAGCAGCCAAGTTGGGACTAGCGGTAACACCGGGGAGCTGTTTTTT
TRBV19	-	TRBJ1-3	-	CASSVASQAGNTIYF	TGTGCCAGTAGCGTCGCCTCCCAGGCTGGAAACACCATATATTTT
TRBV28	once	TRBJ2-3	TRBD2	CASRRGLAADTQYF	TGTGCCAGCAGGAGAGGACTAGCGGCAGATACGCAGTATTTT
TRBV12-3/TRBV12-4	-	TRBJ1-6	-	CASSLKGPTPLHF	TGTGCCAGCAGTTTAAAGGGTCCGACACCCCTCCACTTT
TRBV3-1/TRBV3-2	once	TRBJ2-1	-	CASTNSVNEQFF	TGTGCCAGCACCAACAGCGTCAATGAGCAGTTCTTC
TRBV5-6	-	TRBJ2-7	-	CASSLAGRYEQYF	TGTGCCAGCAGCTTGGCCGGCCGGTACGAGCAGTACTTC
TRBV6-4	-	TRBJ2-1	TRBD1	CATSRDRGPWEQFF	TGTGCCACCTCACGGGACAGGGGGCCATGGGAGCAGTTCTTC
TRBV5-1	once	TRBJ2-2	TRBD1	CASSLAPGQPNTGELFF	TGCGCCAGCAGCTTGGCCCCGGGACAGCCGAACACCGGGGAGCTGTTTTTT
TRBV19	-	TRBJ1-2	-	CASSIISLGANYGYTF	TGTGCCAGTAGTATAATCAGCCTAGGGGCTAACTATGGCTACACCTTC
TRBV7-2	-	TRBJ2-7	-	CASSFQSSVSEQYF	TGTGCCAGCAGCTTTCAGTCTAGCGTTAGCGAGCAGTACTTC
TRBV6-5	-	TRBJ2-3	-	CASSPGTDTQYF	TGTGCCAGCAGTCCGGGAACGGATACGCAGTATTTT
TRBV12-3/TRBV12-4	-	TRBJ2-1	-	CASSIRLYNEQFF	TGTGCCAGCAGCATACGGCTATACAATGAGCAGTTCTTC
TRBV2	few	TRBJ1-6	TRBD1	CASTSPRGTDNSPLHF	TGTGCCAGCACCTCGCCAAGGGGGACAGACAATTCACCCCTCCACTTT
TRBV30	-	TRBJ1-3	-	CAWAGGSSGNTIYF	TGTGCCTGGGCCGGGGGTAGCTCTGGAAACACCATATATTTT
TRBV12-3/TRBV12-4	-	TRBJ2-5	-	CASSFRETQYF	TGTGCCAGCAGTTTTCGAGAGACCCAGTACTTC
TRBV10-3	-	TRBJ1-2	-	CAINLGGERRTNYGYTF	TGTGCCATCAATCTCGGAGGGGAACGGAGAACTAACTATGGCTACACCTTC
TRBV6-4	-	TRBJ1-1	TRBD1	CASSADRGPGTEAFF	TGTGCCAGCAGTGCGGACAGGGGGCCTGGCACTGAAGCTTTCTTT
TRBV5-4	-	TRBJ2-1	TRBD1	CASSFDRGSEQFF	TGTGCCAGCAGCTTTGACAGGGGCTCTGAGCAGTTCTTC
TRBV4-3	-	TRBJ1-3	-	CASSQDHQGGNTIYF	TGCGCCAGCAGCCAAGATCACCAGGGTGGAAACACCATATATTTT
TRBV7-8	-	TRBJ2-6	-	CASSLGSMLVVPGANVLTF	TGTGCCAGCAGCTTAGGGTCGATGCTAGTTGTTCCTGGGGCCAACGTCCTGACTTTC
TRBV5-4	-	TRBJ2-2	-	CASSPTTGELFF	TGTGCCAGCAGCCCCACCACCGGGGAGCTGTTTTTT
TRBV6-2/TRBV6-3	-	TRBJ1-2	-	CASSYPDYGYTF	TGTGCCAGCAGTTACCCCGACTATGGCTACACCTTC
TRBV7-9	once	TRBJ1-6	TRBD1	CASSLGGRGNSPLHF	TGTGCCAGCAGCTTAGGGGGCAGGGGGAATTCACCCCTCCACTTT
TRBV29-1	-	TRBJ2-1	-	CSVLSTGDNEQFF	TGCAGCGTCCTATCAACAGGAGACAATGAGCAGTTCTTC
TRBV29-1	-	TRBJ1-1	-	CSVGPLLNTEAFF	TGCAGCGTTGGACCCCTTCTGAACACTGAAGCTTTCTTT
TRBV15	-	TRBJ1-4	-	CATSRERNEKLFF	TGTGCCACCAGCAGAGAAAGAAATGAAAAACTGTTTTTT